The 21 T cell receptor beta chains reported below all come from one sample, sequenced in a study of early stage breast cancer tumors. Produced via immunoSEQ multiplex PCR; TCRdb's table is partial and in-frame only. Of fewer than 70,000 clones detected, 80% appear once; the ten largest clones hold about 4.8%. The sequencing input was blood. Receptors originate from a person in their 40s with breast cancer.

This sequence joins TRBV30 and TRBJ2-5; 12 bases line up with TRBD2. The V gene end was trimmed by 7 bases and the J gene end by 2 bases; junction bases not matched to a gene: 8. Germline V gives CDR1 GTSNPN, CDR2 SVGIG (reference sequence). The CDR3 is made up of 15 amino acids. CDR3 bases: TGTGCCTTCCAGACTAGCGGGAGTGGGCAAGAGACCCAGTACTTC. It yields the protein CAFQTSGSGQETQYF.

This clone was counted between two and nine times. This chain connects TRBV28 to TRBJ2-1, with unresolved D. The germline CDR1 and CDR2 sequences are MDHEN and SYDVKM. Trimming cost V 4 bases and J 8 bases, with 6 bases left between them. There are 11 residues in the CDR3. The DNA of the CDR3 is TGTGCCAGCAGTTCCAAGGATGAGCAGTTCTTC. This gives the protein CASSSKDEQFF.

The CDR3 DNA reads TGTGCCAGCAGTGAATACTCCCAGTGGGATGGCTACACCTTC. Protein product: CASSEYSQWDGYTF. This chain joins TRBV6-1 and TRBJ1-2; D gene ambiguous. The CDR3 has 14 residues. V dropped 2 bases and J dropped 6 bases, with 13 bases sitting between them. The germline gives CDR1 MNHNS, CDR2 SASEGT.

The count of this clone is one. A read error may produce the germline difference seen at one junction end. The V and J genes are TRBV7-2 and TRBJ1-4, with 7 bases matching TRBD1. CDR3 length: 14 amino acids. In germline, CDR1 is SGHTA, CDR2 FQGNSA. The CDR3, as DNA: TGTGCCAGCAGTTTAGACAGGGATTCAGAAAAACTGTTTTTT. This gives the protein CASSLDRDSEKLFF.

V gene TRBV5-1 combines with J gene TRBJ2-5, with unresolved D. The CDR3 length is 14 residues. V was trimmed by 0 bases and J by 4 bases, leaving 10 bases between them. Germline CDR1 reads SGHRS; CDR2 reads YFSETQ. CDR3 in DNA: TGCGCCAGCAGCTTGGCCCCTAACAGAGAGACCCAGTACTTC. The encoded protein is CASSLAPNRETQYF.

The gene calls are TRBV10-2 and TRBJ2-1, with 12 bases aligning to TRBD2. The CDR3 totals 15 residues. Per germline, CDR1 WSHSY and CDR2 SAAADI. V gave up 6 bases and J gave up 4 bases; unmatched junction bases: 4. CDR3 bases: TGCGCCAGCAGCGCGACTAGCGGGGGTTACAATGAGCAGTTCTTC. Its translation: CASSATSGGYNEQFF.

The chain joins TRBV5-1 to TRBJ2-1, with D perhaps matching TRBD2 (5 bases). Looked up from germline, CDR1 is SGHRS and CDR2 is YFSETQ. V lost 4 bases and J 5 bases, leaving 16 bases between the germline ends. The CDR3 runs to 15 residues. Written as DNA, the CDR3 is TGCGCCAGCAGCGTCGCGGGCCCCGGAGACAATGAGCAGTTCTTC. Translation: CASSVAGPGDNEQFF.

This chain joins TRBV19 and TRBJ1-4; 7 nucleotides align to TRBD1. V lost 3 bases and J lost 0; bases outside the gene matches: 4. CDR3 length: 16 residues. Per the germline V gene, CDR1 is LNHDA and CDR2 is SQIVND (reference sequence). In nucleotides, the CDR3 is TGTGCCAGTAGTATGGGGGACAGCTCAACTAATGAAAAACTGTTTTTT. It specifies CASSMGDSSTNEKLFF. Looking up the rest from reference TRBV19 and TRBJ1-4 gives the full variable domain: DGGITQSPKYLFRKEGQNVTLSCEQNLNHDAMYWYRQDPGQGLRLIYYSQIVNDFQKGDIAEGYSVSREKKESFPLTVTSAQKNPTAFYLCASSMGDSSTNEKLFFGSGTQLSVL.

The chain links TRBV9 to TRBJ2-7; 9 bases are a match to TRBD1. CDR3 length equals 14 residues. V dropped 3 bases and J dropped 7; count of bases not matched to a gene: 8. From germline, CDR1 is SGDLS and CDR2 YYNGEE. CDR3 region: CASSARDRAGEQYF. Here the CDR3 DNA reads TGTGCCAGCAGCGCCCGGGACAGGGCGGGGGAGCAGTACTTC.

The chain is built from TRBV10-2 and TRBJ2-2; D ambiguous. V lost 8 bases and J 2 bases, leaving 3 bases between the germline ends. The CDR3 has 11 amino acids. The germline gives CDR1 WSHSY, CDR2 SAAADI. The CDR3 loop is CASLNTGELFF. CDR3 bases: TGCGCCAGCCTTAACACCGGGGAGCTGTTTTTT.

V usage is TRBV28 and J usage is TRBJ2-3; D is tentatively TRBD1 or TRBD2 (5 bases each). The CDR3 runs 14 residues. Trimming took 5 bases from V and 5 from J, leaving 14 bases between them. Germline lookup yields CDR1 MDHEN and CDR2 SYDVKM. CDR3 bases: TGTGCCAGCAGTGGAGTGGGGGAACGAGATACGCAGTATTTT. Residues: CASSGVGERDTQYF.

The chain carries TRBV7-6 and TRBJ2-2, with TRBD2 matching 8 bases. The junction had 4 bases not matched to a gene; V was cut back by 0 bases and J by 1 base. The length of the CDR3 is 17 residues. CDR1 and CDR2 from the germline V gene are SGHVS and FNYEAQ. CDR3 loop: CASSLAGTRVNTGELFF. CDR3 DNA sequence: TGTGCCAGCAGCTTAGCCGGGACTAGGGTGAACACCGGGGAGCTGTTTTTT.

The CDR3 loop reads CASSNSWDGYNEQFF. In DNA form, the CDR3 reads TGTGCCAGCAGCAATTCTTGGGATGGCTACAATGAGCAGTTCTTC. This chain connects TRBV7-9 to TRBJ2-1; D is ambiguous. Germline-derived CDR1 and CDR2 are SEHNR and FQNEAQ (reference sequence). CDR3 length equals 15 residues. Trimming pared 5 bases from V and 3 bases from J, leaving 14 bases between.

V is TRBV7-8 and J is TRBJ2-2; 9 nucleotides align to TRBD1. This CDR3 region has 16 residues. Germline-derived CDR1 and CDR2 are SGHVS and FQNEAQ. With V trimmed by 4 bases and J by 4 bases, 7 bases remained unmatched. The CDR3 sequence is CASSSGQGIRTGELFF. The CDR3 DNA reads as TGTGCCAGCAGCTCCGGACAGGGGATTCGCACCGGGGAGCTGTTTTTT. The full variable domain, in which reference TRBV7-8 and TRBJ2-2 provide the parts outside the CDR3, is GAGVSQSPRYKVAKRGQDVALRCDPISGHVSLFWYQQALGQGPEFLTYFQNEAQLDKSGLPSDRFFAERPEGSVSTLKIQRTQQEDSAVYLCASSSGQGIRTGELFFGEGSRLTVL.

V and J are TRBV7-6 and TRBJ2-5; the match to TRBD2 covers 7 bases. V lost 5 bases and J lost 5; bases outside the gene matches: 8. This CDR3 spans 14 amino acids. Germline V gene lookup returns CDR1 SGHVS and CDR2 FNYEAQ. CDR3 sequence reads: CASSPGGVWETQYF. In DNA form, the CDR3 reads TGTGCCAGCAGCCCGGGAGGAGTCTGGGAGACCCAGTACTTC. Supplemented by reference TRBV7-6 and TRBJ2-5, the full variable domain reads GAGVSQSPRYKVTKRGQDVALRCDPISGHVSLYWYRQALGQGPEFLTYFNYEAQQDKSGLPNDRFSAERPEGSISTLTIQRTEQRDSAMYRCASSPGGVWETQYFGPGTRLLVL.

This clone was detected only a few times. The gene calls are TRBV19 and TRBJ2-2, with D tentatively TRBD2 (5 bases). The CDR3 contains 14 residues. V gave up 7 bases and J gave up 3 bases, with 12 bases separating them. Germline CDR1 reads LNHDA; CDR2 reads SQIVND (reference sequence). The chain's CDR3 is CASNVLVDTGELFF. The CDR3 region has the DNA TGTGCCAGTAACGTACTAGTTGACACCGGGGAGCTGTTTTTT. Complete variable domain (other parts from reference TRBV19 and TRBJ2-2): DGGITQSPKYLFRKEGQNVTLSCEQNLNHDAMYWYRQDPGQGLRLIYYSQIVNDFQKGDIAEGYSVSREKKESFPLTVTSAQKNPTAFYLCASNVLVDTGELFFGEGSRLTVL.

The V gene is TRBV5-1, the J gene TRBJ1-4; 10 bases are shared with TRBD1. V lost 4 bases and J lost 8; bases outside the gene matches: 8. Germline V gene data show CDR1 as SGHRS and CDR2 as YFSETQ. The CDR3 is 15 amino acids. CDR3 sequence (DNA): TGCGCCAGCAGCGCGCGACAGGGGGCGGGGGAAAAACTGTTTTTT. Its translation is CASSARQGAGEKLFF.

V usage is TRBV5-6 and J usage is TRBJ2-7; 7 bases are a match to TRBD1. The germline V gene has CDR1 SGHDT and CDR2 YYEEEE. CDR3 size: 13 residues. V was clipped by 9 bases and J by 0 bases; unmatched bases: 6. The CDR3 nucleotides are TGTGCCACCACGGACAGGTTCTCCTACGAGCAGTACTTC. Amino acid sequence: CATTDRFSYEQYF.

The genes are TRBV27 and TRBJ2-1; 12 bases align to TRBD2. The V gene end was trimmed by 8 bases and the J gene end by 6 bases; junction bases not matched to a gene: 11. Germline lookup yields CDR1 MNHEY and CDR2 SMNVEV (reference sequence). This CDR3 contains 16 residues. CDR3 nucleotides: TGTGCCAGCGCTCCATCACTAGCGGGAGGTATCAATGAGCAGTTCTTC. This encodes CASAPSLAGGINEQFF.

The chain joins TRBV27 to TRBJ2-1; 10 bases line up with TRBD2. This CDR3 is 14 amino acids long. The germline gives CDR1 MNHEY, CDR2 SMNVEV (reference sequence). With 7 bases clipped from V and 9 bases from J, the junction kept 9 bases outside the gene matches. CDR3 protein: CASTPSGRTSEQFF. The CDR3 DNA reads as TGTGCCAGCACTCCTAGCGGGAGAACGAGTGAGCAGTTCTTC.

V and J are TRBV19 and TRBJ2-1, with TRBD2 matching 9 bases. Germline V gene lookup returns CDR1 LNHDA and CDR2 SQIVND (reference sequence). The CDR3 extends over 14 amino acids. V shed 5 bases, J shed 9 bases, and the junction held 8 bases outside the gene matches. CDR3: CASSLPGLAAEQFF. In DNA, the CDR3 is TGTGCCAGTAGTCTGCCGGGACTAGCAGCTGAGCAGTTCTTC.